One T cell receptor beta chain is described in this entry. Sequencing was performed with immunoSEQ multiplex PCR; in TCRdb, only in-frame clones are kept and a portion is missing. The top ten clones hold approximately 1.8% of a sample with nearly 750,000 clones, 72% of them seen once. In the CD4+ fraction, cells were divided into CD45RA+ naive and CD45RA-negative memory subsets. These data belong to a study of shared clonotypes between healthy human individuals. V was cut by 7 bases and J by 1 base, with 7 bases left in between. The CDR3 spans 12 residues. Germline lookup yields CDR1 MDHEN and CDR2 SYDVKM.

V usage is TRBV28 and J usage is TRBJ1-1; the D is unclear. Sequencing was carried out using memory CD4+ T cells sorted from blood. The sample's subset: CD45RA-negative fraction. This sequence was found in a woman younger than 45 in good health. CDR3 loop: CASKPGNTEAFF. The CDR3 bases are TGTGCCAGCAAACCAGGGAACACTGAAGCTTTCTTT.